Presented here are 13 T cell receptor beta chains from one specimen sequenced in a study of T cell clones after liver transplantation. Generated by immunoSEQ multiplex PCR, the TCRdb table keeps only in-frame clones and is missing some. The sample lists more than 95,000 clones, around 83% occurring once. Source: CD4+ T cells from blood, taken before liver transplant. These receptors were taken from a human donor who received a liver transplant.

The rearrangement joins TRBV4-3 to TRBJ2-4, with 7 bases aligning to TRBD1. V shed 3 bases, J shed 2 bases, and the junction held 10 bases outside the gene matches. The V gene's germline CDR1 is LGHNA and CDR2 YSLEER. The CDR3 covers 17 residues. The CDR3 DNA follows: TGCGCCAGCAGCCAGGATACCGGGACAGCGTCCAAAAACATTCAGTACTTC. It is translated as CASSQDTGTASKNIQYF.

The chain uses TRBV7-9 and TRBJ1-3; no clear D. Per germline, CDR1 SEHNR and CDR2 FQNEAQ (reference sequence). The CDR3 has 12 residues. V lost 4 bases and J lost 4, with 5 bases in between. The CDR3 sequence is CASSSEGNTIYF. The CDR3 DNA follows: TGTGCCAGCAGCTCGGAGGGAAACACCATATATTTT.

V is TRBV19 and J is TRBJ1-4, with TRBD1 identical over 7 bases. The ends lost 7 bases at V and 3 bases at J; junction bases unmatched: 8. The germline gives CDR1 LNHDA, CDR2 SQIVND (reference sequence). The length of the CDR3 is 15 residues. In nucleotides, the CDR3 is TGTGCCAGTATGGTTGGTGGGACAGCTAATGAAAAACTGTTTTTT. Its translation: CASMVGGTANEKLFF.

The chain employs TRBV5-4 and TRBJ2-7; D ambiguous. The V gene's germline CDR1 is SGHNT and CDR2 YYREEE (reference sequence). V was shortened by 3 bases and J by 2 bases, with 12 bases between the two germline ends. CDR3 size: 14 residues. The CDR3 DNA is TGTGCCAGCAGCTCCTTATTAGCCCCCTACGAGCAGTACTTC. Translated: CASSSLLAPYEQYF.

V and J are TRBV4-3 and TRBJ1-5, with D maybe TRBD1 (5 bases). Trimming pared 0 bases from V and 11 bases from J, leaving 11 bases between. The CDR3 has 13 amino acids. Germline CDR1 reads LGHNA; CDR2 reads YSLEER. The CDR3 DNA reads TGCGCCAGCAGCCAAGATAGGGGCTCAGCCCAGCATTTT. Translated, it gives CASSQDRGSAQHF.

V and J are TRBV6-5 and TRBJ1-1; TRBD1 agrees at 9 bases. CDR1 is MNHEY, CDR2 SVGAGI, per germline. J gave up 1 base and V 5 bases, and 5 bases lay outside the gene matches. CDR3 size: 15 residues. The CDR3 coding sequence is TGTGCCAGCAGTAACAGGGGGCTGGGGAACACTGAAGCTTTCTTT. It encodes CASSNRGLGNTEAFF.

In this sample, this clone turned up a few times. The chain links TRBV27 to TRBJ1-2; D not resolved. Per the germline V gene, CDR1 is MNHEY and CDR2 is SMNVEV (reference sequence). Trimming took off 2 bases at V and 3 bases at J, with 7 bases between the two ends. The CDR3 runs to 13 residues. In DNA form, the CDR3 reads TGTGCCAGCAGTTTACACGGAGACTATGGCTACACCTTC. Protein: CASSLHGDYGYTF.

The rearrangement joins TRBV7-9 to TRBJ2-5; TRBD2 matches at 14 bases. The CDR3 has 16 amino acids. Trimming took 5 bases from V and 5 from J; bases not matched to a gene: 7. Germline V CDR1 and CDR2: SEHNR, FQNEAQ (reference sequence). The CDR3 coding sequence is TGTGCCAGCAGCCCCGGGACTAGCGGGAGAGATGAGACCCAGTACTTC. Protein product: CASSPGTSGRDETQYF.

This rearrangement joins TRBV11-2 to TRBJ2-7, with 14 bases fitting TRBD2. The CDR3 sequence is 16 residues long. The V gene's germline CDR1 is SGHAT and CDR2 FQNNGV. V lost 5 bases to trimming and J lost 0 bases; unmatched junction nucleotides: 3. The CDR3, as DNA: TGTGCCAGCAGCCGGACTAGCGGGGGGATCTCCTACGAGCAGTACTTC. This gives the protein CASSRTSGGISYEQYF.

The V and J genes are TRBV28 and TRBJ2-6; no reliable D call. Deletions cut 4 bases from V and 1 base from J, with 8 bases between. The CDR3 length is 15 residues. Germline-derived CDR1 and CDR2 are MDHEN and SYDVKM. CDR3: CASSSLGSGANVLTF. The CDR3 nucleotides are TGTGCCAGCAGTTCCCTCGGGTCTGGGGCCAACGTCCTGACTTTC.

The table lists this clone with a count of one. The chain has TRBV9 and TRBJ2-5; unclear D gene. This CDR3 is built from 14 residues. V was clipped by 0 bases and J by 1 base, with 7 bases between them. The germline gives CDR1 SGDLS, CDR2 YYNGEE. The CDR3 sequence: CASSVGGIQETQYF. The CDR3 DNA follows: TGTGCCAGCAGCGTAGGGGGAATCCAAGAGACCCAGTACTTC.

The V gene is TRBV7-9, the J gene TRBJ1-2; D ambiguous. Trimming shortened V by 1 base and J by 4 bases, and 10 bases separated the two germline ends. CDR1 SEHNR and CDR2 FQNEAQ come from the germline V gene (reference sequence). The CDR3 extends over 14 amino acids. The DNA of the CDR3 is TGTGCCAGCAGCTTAGGGGCGAGGGTCTATGGCTACACCTTC. Translated: CASSLGARVYGYTF. The whole variable domain, filled in from reference TRBV7-9 and TRBJ1-2, reads DTGVSQNPRHKITKRGQNVTFRCDPISEHNRLYWYRQTLGQGPEFLTYFQNEAQLEKSRLLSDRFSAERPKGSFSTLEIQRTEQGDSAMYLCASSLGARVYGYTFGSGTRLTVV.

V and J are TRBV2 and TRBJ1-2; D might be TRBD1 (5 bases). The CDR3 totals 13 residues. V lost 6 bases to trimming and J lost 1 base, with 9 bases between them. Germline V gene sequence: CDR1 SNHLY, CDR2 FYNNEI. In DNA, the CDR3 is TGTGCCAGCAGCCAAGACAGTAACTATGGCTACACCTTC. Its protein is CASSQDSNYGYTF.